The rows below give T cell receptor beta chains drawn from one sample of a study of blood T cell repertoires in COVID-19. TCRdb's copy holds only in-frame clones and misses some; the assay was immunoSEQ multiplex PCR. The table shows about 160,000 clones, with roughly 84% occurring only once. The specimen was peripheral blood. Receptors originate from a man aged 35-49 years with acute or convalescent COVID-19. The CDR3 runs from the conserved cysteine through the conserved F or W. The D gene is left open where the match is weak. Size tells how often a clone was seen (once, few, many) or the class of an expanded clone, and some rows leave it out.

D,V,J,size,DNA,CDR3
TRBD1,TRBV5-4,TRBJ2-1,NA,TGTGCCAGCAGCCCGACAGGGTCTCATGAGCAGTTCTTC,CASSPTGSHEQFF
NA,TRBV15,TRBJ1-2,NA,TGTGCCACCAGCAAAACAGGGCTTGGAATCTATGGCTACACCTTC,CATSKTGLGIYGYTF
NA,TRBV15,TRBJ1-5,NA,TGTGCCACCCAGGGTGAAGGCAATCAGCCCCAGCATTTT,CATQGEGNQPQHF
NA,TRBV18,TRBJ1-3,NA,TGTGCCAGCTCACCGGGACTCCAAGATGGAAACACCATATATTTT,CASSPGLQDGNTIYF
NA,TRBV6-5,TRBJ1-1,NA,TGTGCCAGCAGTTACCTAAGGAACACTGAAGCTTTCTTT,CASSYLRNTEAFF
TRBD1,TRBV5-4,TRBJ1-2,NA,TGTGCCAGCAGACCCCCAGGGGGCGGAAGCCCTTATGGCTACACCTTC,CASRPPGGGSPYGYTF
TRBD1,TRBV29-1,TRBJ2-3,NA,TGCAGCGTCCCTCTTTTCGGACAGGGGGCTGATACGCAGTATTTT,CSVPLFGQGADTQYF
NA,TRBV15,TRBJ1-2,NA,TGTGCCACCAGCAGCTTGGTTAGAGGAGCCGCAGTTTATGGCTACACCTTC,CATSSLVRGAAVYGYTF
TRBD1,TRBV15,TRBJ2-5,NA,TGTGCCACCAGCAGAGTGGGACAGGGACCGAAAGAGACCCAGTACTTC,CATSRVGQGPKETQYF
NA,TRBV19,TRBJ2-1,NA,TGTGCCAGTAGTATATCGGCGGGGGCTGTTAATGAGCAGTTCTTC,CASSISAGAVNEQFF
TRBD2,TRBV7-3,TRBJ2-3,NA,TGTGCCAGCAGCTCTAGGACTAGCGGGGGAATCACAGATACGCAGTATTTT,CASSSRTSGGITDTQYF
NA,TRBV11-3,TRBJ1-6,NA,TGTGCCAGCAGCTTAGTTTACTTGAGCTCCTATAATTCACCCCTCCACTTT,CASSLVYLSSYNSPLHF
TRBD1,TRBV5-6,TRBJ2-7,NA,TGTGCCAGCAGCCTTGACAGGGAGAACGAGCAGTACTTC,CASSLDRENEQYF
TRBD1,TRBV13,TRBJ2-1,NA,TGTGCCAGCAGCTCCGGACAGGGTATTTACAATGAGCAGTTCTTC,CASSSGQGIYNEQFF
TRBD1,TRBV9,TRBJ1-3,NA,TGTGCCAGCAGCGGGCAGGGGGCAGTTGGAAACACCATATATTTT,CASSGQGAVGNTIYF
NA,TRBV18,TRBJ1-1,NA,TGTGCCAGCTCAGGTCCGGGGAGGGGATACACTGAAGCTTTCTTT,CASSGPGRGYTEAFF
TRBD1,TRBV7-2,TRBJ1-1,NA,TGTGCCAGCAGCCCCCAGACAGGGCAAGCTTTCTTT,CASSPQTGQAFF
NA,TRBV11-2,TRBJ2-7,NA,TGTGCCAGCAGCGGGGCCCTCCGGGCAAACTACGAGCAGTACTTC,CASSGALRANYEQYF
NA,TRBV7-2,TRBJ1-2,NA,TGTGCCAGCAGCTTAGGAACGGAGTATGGCTACACCTTC,CASSLGTEYGYTF
TRBD1,TRBV11-3,TRBJ2-3,NA,TGTGCCAGCAGCTTCGGTGGACAGGGCTCGGCAGATACGCAGTATTTT,CASSFGGQGSADTQYF
NA,TRBV5-1,TRBJ2-1,NA,TGCGCCAGCAGCTTGGACGCGGGTTCAAGCTCCTACAATGAGCAGTTCTTC,CASSLDAGSSSYNEQFF
NA,TRBV5-1,TRBJ1-1,few,TGCGCCAGCAGCCGACTCAGGGGAGGGACTGAAGCTTTCTTT,CASSRLRGGTEAFF
TRBD1,TRBV7-2,TRBJ2-3,NA,TGTGCCAGCAGCTTAAGGACGGGGACAGTCCAGGATACGCAGTATTTT,CASSLRTGTVQDTQYF
NA,TRBV28,TRBJ2-7,NA,TGTGCCAGCAGTTTATTTCCGAGCTCCTACGAGCAGTACTTC,CASSLFPSSYEQYF
TRBD1,TRBV4-1,TRBJ1-3,NA,TGCGCCAGCAGCCAAGATGCGGGACAGGGGTTGTTGCGAGGAAACACCATATATTTT,CASSQDAGQGLLRGNTIYF
NA,TRBV27,TRBJ2-1,once,TGTGCCAGCAGTTTCCAGGGCTATGAGCAGTTCTTC,CASSFQGYEQFF
TRBD1,TRBV3-1/TRBV3-2,TRBJ1-2,NA,TGTGCCAGCAGCAAAAACAGGGGTTATTCCTATGGCTACACCTTC,CASSKNRGYSYGYTF
TRBD2,TRBV18,TRBJ2-1,NA,TGTGCCAGCTCACCGGTTGGCGGGGGGACGATATCCTACAATGAGCAGTTCTTC,CASSPVGGGTISYNEQFF
TRBD1,TRBV7-8,TRBJ1-5,NA,TGTGCCAGCAGCTCAGCGACAGGGGACCAGCCCCAGCATTTT,CASSSATGDQPQHF
TRBD1,TRBV6-5,TRBJ1-1,NA,TGTGCCAGCAGTTACCGACAGGGGGCCGGAGCTTTCTTT,CASSYRQGAGAFF
TRBD1,TRBV28,TRBJ2-2,NA,TGTGCCAGCAGTTCGTTGGGGGCGGACAGGACCGGGGAGCTGTTTTTT,CASSSLGADRTGELFF
NA,TRBV27,TRBJ1-2,NA,TGTGCCAGCAGCTCCCTGGACCGACAGTACTATGGCTACACCTTC,CASSSLDRQYYGYTF
NA,TRBV28,TRBJ1-1,NA,TGTGCCAGCAGGCGAAGGGCAGGGCAAGGGAACACTGAAGCTTTCTTT,CASRRRAGQGNTEAFF
TRBD1,TRBV10-3,TRBJ1-2,NA,TGTGCCATTTCTACGACAGGGGGCACTGGCTACACCTTC,CAISTTGGTGYTF
NA,TRBV18,TRBJ1-6,NA,TGTGCCAGCTCACCTACGAGCTCCTATAATTCACCCCTCCACTTT,CASSPTSSYNSPLHF
TRBD2,TRBV2,TRBJ2-3,NA,TGTGCCAGCAGTGAATGGACTAGCGGCACAGATACGCAGTATTTT,CASSEWTSGTDTQYF